These 9 T cell receptor beta chains originate from one sample sequenced in a study of OX40 agonist ivuxolimab in advanced cancers. Produced via immunoSEQ multiplex PCR; TCRdb's table is partial and in-frame only. Among about 32,000 clones, approximately 90% were seen once, and the ten largest hold roughly 28%. The input for sequencing was CD4+ or CD8+ T cells sorted from blood, taken in a trial of the OX40 agonist ivuxolimab. These receptors originate from an adult with an advanced solid tumor such as melanoma, head and neck, liver or kidney cancer.

CDR3 amino acids: CAWSVLGTDTQYF. In nucleotides, the CDR3 is TGTGCCTGGAGTGTGCTGGGCACAGATACGCAGTATTTT. The chain joins TRBV30 to TRBJ2-3; D unclear. The CDR3 contains 13 residues. Trimming stripped 0 bases from V and 1 base from J, with 5 bases between. Germline V gene sequence: CDR1 GTSNPN, CDR2 SVGIG (reference sequence).

The V call is TRBV27, the J call TRBJ1-1; D is undetermined. V was pared by 11 bases and J by 7 bases, with 14 bases between. The length of the CDR3 is 11 residues. The germline V gene has CDR1 MNHEY and CDR2 SMNVEV (reference sequence). The CDR3 reads CAPATVGEAFF. In DNA form, the CDR3 reads TGTGCCCCCGCGACCGTGGGTGAAGCTTTCTTT.

V and J are TRBV6-5 and TRBJ1-1; D possibly corresponds to TRBD1 (6 bases). Germline V gives CDR1 MNHEY, CDR2 SVGAGI. The CDR3 extends over 11 amino acids. V was cut by 4 bases and J by 11 bases, with 11 bases left in between. In DNA, the CDR3 is TGTGCCAGCAGTTGGGGGCGCGTGGCTTTCTTT. It is translated as CASSWGRVAFF.

This clone was seen at least ten times. The gene calls are TRBV4-1 and TRBJ2-1, with D perhaps TRBD1 or TRBD2 (5 bases each). Germline V CDR1 and CDR2: MGHRA, YSYEKL. Trimming took 0 bases from V and 9 from J, leaving 9 bases between them. The CDR3 runs 13 residues. The CDR3 protein is CASSQDLGPEQFF. The DNA for the CDR3 is TGCGCCAGCAGCCAAGATCTGGGACCTGAGCAGTTCTTC.

This chain connects TRBV5-1 to TRBJ1-5; D is unresolved. The CDR3 sequence is 16 residues long. The germline gives CDR1 SGHRS, CDR2 YFSETQ. The V end was cut by 0 bases, the J end by 6 bases, with 16 bases between. The CDR3 DNA follows: TGCGCCAGCAGCTTGGGAGAGGGAAGTATGGGTCAGCCCCAGCATTTT. This encodes CASSLGEGSMGQPQHF.

The chain uses TRBV15 and TRBJ2-5, with D possibly being TRBD1 (6 bases). The V gene lost 4 bases and the J gene lost 3 bases, with 6 bases spanning the gap. This CDR3 contains 12 residues. CDR1 and CDR2 (germline): LNHNV, YYDKDF (reference sequence). This CDR3 is CATSKGEETQYF. In DNA, the CDR3 is TGTGCCACCAGCAAGGGGGAAGAGACCCAGTACTTC. The whole variable domain, remainder taken from reference TRBV15 and TRBJ2-5, is DAMVIQNPRYQVTQFGKPVTLSCSQTLNHNVMYWYQQKSSQAPKLLFHYYDKDFNNEADTPDNFQSRRPNTSFCFLDIRSPGLGDTAMYLCATSKGEETQYFGPGTRLLVL.

This clone was seen a single time. The J gene is TRBJ2-1, the V gene TRBV6-4; 11 bases line up with TRBD2. This CDR3 contains 16 residues. The ends lost 1 base at V and 8 bases at J; junction bases unmatched: 7. CDR1 is MRHNA, CDR2 SNTAGT, per germline. CDR3 residues: CASSDFPLAGGHEQFF. CDR3 nucleotides: TGTGCCAGCAGTGACTTCCCTTTAGCGGGGGGGCATGAGCAGTTCTTC.

This clone was found a few times. The chain has TRBV21-1 and TRBJ1-5; the D call in the table, TRBD1, was not verified against the DNA. TRBV21-1 is a recognized pseudogene. This CDR3 is 16 amino acids long. The CDR3: CASSTKFTGDAKPQHF. CDR3 sequence (DNA): TGTGCCAGCAGCACTAAGTTCACAGGGGACGCGAAGCCCCAGCATTTT.

V gene TRBV4-1 combines with J gene TRBJ1-3; tentative D call: TRBD1 (5 bases). The CDR3 covers 14 residues. Germline CDR1 MGHRA, CDR2 YSYEKL. V lost 0 bases to trimming and J lost 5 bases, with 8 bases between them. The CDR3 DNA is TGCGCCAGCAGCCAAGAGGGGGACCGAAACACCATATATTTT. Its protein product is CASSQEGDRNTIYF.